What follows are 25 T cell receptor beta chains derived from one specimen sequenced in a study of shared clonotypes between healthy human individuals. The data were produced by immunoSEQ multiplex PCR, yet TCRdb's version contains in-frame clones alone and is incomplete. The table includes about 490,000 clones, roughly 80% detected once. The material sequenced was PBMCs. The receptors shown here come from a woman in her 40s in good health. Some clones in this sample may be carry-over from other donors' samples.

This clone was counted once. This likely reflects a read error, since a far larger clone is one base away. Because it lacks the conserved phenylalanine or tryptophan at the end, this CDR3 is likely a read error. J is TRBJ1-1 and V is TRBV7-6; the match to TRBD1 covers 9 bases. The trim removed 5 bases at V and 1 base at J, leaving 8 bases unmatched. In germline, CDR1 is SGHVS, CDR2 FNYEAQ. This CDR3 region has 16 residues. DNA for the CDR3: TGTGCCAGCAGCCGAGGGACAGGGATTACGAACACTGAAGCTTTCTCT. This sequence encodes CASSRGTGITNTEAFS.

The V and J genes are TRBV9 and TRBJ2-7; the D is unclear. The CDR3 extends over 12 amino acids. The V and J ends lost 4 bases and 4 bases respectively, with 9 bases between them. Germline CDR1 SGDLS, CDR2 YYNGEE. The CDR3, as DNA: TGTGCCAGCAGCCCCCAAGGATACGAGCAGTACTTC. Amino acid sequence: CASSPQGYEQYF.

The chain uses TRBV28 and TRBJ2-7; a weak D match, TRBD1 (6 bases). Germline V CDR1 and CDR2: MDHEN, SYDVKM. Trimming stripped 5 bases from V and 4 bases from J, with 15 bases between. CDR3 length equals 14 residues. CDR3: CASSNRESSYEQYF. CDR3 DNA: TGTGCCAGCAGTAACAGGGAAAGCTCATACGAGCAGTACTTC.

This clone was recorded a few times. This chain joins TRBV5-6 and TRBJ1-1; possibly TRBD1 for D (6 bases). The length of the CDR3 is 14 residues. V was pared by 4 bases and J by 1 base, with 11 bases between. Germline V gene sequence: CDR1 SGHDT, CDR2 YYEEEE. CDR3 amino acids: CASSHGTQNTEAFF. The CDR3 DNA is TGTGCCAGCAGCCACGGGACACAGAACACTGAAGCTTTCTTT.

The chain has TRBV19 and TRBJ1-2, with D perhaps TRBD1 (5 bases). The CDR3 sequence is 13 residues long. V was cut by 7 bases and J by 4 bases, with 13 bases left in between. Germline V lookup: CDR1 LNHDA, CDR2 SQIVND (reference sequence). CDR3 nucleotide sequence: TGTGCCAGTATGTACCAGGGAGGCTATGGCTACACCTTC. It translates to CASMYQGGYGYTF.

Worth noting for this clone: A much bigger clone sits one base away, suggesting this may be a read error. It is likely a read error, because the conserved phenylalanine at the end of the CDR3 is missing. The chain uses TRBV18 and TRBJ2-7; 9 bases map to TRBD2. The CDR3 loop spans 19 amino acids. CDR1 is KGHSH, CDR2 LQKENI, per germline. V was clipped by 3 bases and J by 3 bases; unmatched bases: 18. CDR3 amino acids: CASSPGPGASGKSYYEQYL. CDR3 DNA: TGTGCCAGCTCACCCGGCCCGGGGGCTAGCGGGAAAAGTTACTACGAGCAGTACCTC.

V usage is TRBV10-3 and J usage is TRBJ2-3; TRBD1 might be the D (5 bases). Germline values: CDR1 ENHRY, CDR2 SYGVKD. The V gene lost 0 bases and the J gene lost 10 bases, with 11 bases spanning the gap. The CDR3 consists of 13 residues. As DNA, the CDR3 is TGTGCCATCAGTGAGTCTGGGGCTATCGCGCAGTATTTT. Protein product: CAISESGAIAQYF.

Concerning this clone: A read error likely explains this, since a far larger clone differs by one base. CDR3 protein: CASILRSYGYTF. The CDR3 DNA is TGTGCCAGCATTTTAAGAAGCTATGGCTACACCTTC. The rearrangement uses TRBV28 and TRBJ1-2; D remains ambiguous. CDR1 and CDR2 (germline): MDHEN, SYDVKM. The CDR3 spans 12 residues.

This clone was counted only a few times. The J gene is TRBJ1-5, the V gene TRBV5-1; 9 bases are a match to TRBD1. With V trimmed by 4 bases and J by 7 bases, 6 bases remained unmatched. Germline V gene data show CDR1 as SGHRS and CDR2 as YFSETQ. This CDR3 contains 14 residues. The CDR3 DNA follows: TGCGCCAGCAGCCCGGGACAGGGACGCCAGCCCCAGCATTTT. Translated: CASSPGQGRQPQHF.

The chain uses TRBV28 and TRBJ2-7; 8 nucleotides match TRBD1. The CDR3 consists of 13 residues. The germline V gene has CDR1 MDHEN and CDR2 SYDVKM. Trimming took 5 bases from V and 6 from J; bases not matched to a gene: 6. The CDR3 sequence: CASSRGQGGEQYF. The CDR3 coding sequence is TGTGCCAGCAGTAGAGGACAGGGTGGCGAGCAGTACTTC. Together with reference TRBV28 and TRBJ2-7, the CDR3 gives the full variable domain: DVKVTQSSRYLVKRTGEKVFLECVQDMDHENMFWYRQDPGLGLRLIYFSYDVKMKEKGDIPEGYSVSREKKERFSLILESASTNQTSMYLCASSRGQGGEQYFGPGTRLTVT.

Worth noting for this clone: Since a far larger clone is one base different, this is likely a read error. The gene calls are TRBV11-2 and TRBJ1-4, with 8 nucleotides matching TRBD1. Germline CDR1 and CDR2: SGHAT and FQNNGV. This CDR3 contains 13 residues. The CDR3 region is CDSSLGTGGKLFF. CDR3 DNA sequence: TGTGACAGCAGCTTAGGTACAGGGGGAAAACTGTTTTTT.

The chain combines TRBV6-5 with TRBJ2-1, with 14 bases that match TRBD2. The junction had 3 bases not matched to a gene; V was cut back by 0 bases and J by 8 bases. The CDR3 has 16 residues. Germline V gene data show CDR1 as MNHEY and CDR2 as SVGAGI. CDR3 protein: CASSYSTSGRGDEQFF. The CDR3 region has the DNA TGTGCCAGCAGTTACTCGACTAGCGGGAGGGGCGATGAGCAGTTCTTC.

This chain joins TRBV10-3 and TRBJ2-7; D is uncertain. Trimming removed 0 bases from V and 4 bases from J, with 19 bases in between. Germline CDR1 ENHRY, CDR2 SYGVKD. The CDR3 extends over 17 amino acids. CDR3 in DNA: TGTGCCATCAGTGAGTCTCGTCGGCCAGGTGGTATTTACGAGCAGTACTTC. The encoded protein is CAISESRRPGGIYEQYF.

The genes are TRBV30 and TRBJ1-2; TRBD1 might be the D (6 bases). Trimming left V 0 bases short and J 3 bases short, with 11 bases between. Germline V gene lookup returns CDR1 GTSNPN and CDR2 SVGIG (reference sequence). This CDR3 spans 14 amino acids. The CDR3 region is CAWSVQGTYYGYTF. The CDR3 DNA reads as TGTGCCTGGAGTGTACAGGGAACTTACTATGGCTACACCTTC. Variable domain in full (rest from reference TRBV30 and TRBJ1-2): SQTIHQWPATLVQPVGSPLSLECTVEGTSNPNLYWYRQAAGRGLQLLFYSVGIGQISSEVPQNLSASRPQDRQFILSSKKLLLSDSGFYLCAWSVQGTYYGYTFGSGTRLTVV.

This chain connects TRBV30 to TRBJ2-4; 7 positions agree with TRBD2. This CDR3 is built from 14 residues. J lost 0 bases, V lost 5 bases, and 4 bases had no gene match. Looked up from germline, CDR1 is GTSNPN and CDR2 is SVGIG (reference sequence). The CDR3 loop is CAWASGGAKNIQYF. The CDR3 DNA reads TGTGCCTGGGCTAGCGGAGGAGCCAAAAACATTCAGTACTTC.

This clone was picked up many times. The same CDR3 arises from other DNA sequences in this sample as well. The rearrangement joins TRBV18 to TRBJ1-4; D unclear. This CDR3 contains 13 residues. Trimming stripped 1 base from V and 6 bases from J, with 6 bases between. The germline CDR1 and CDR2 sequences are KGHSH and LQKENI. In DNA, the CDR3 is TGTGCCAGCTCACCACGAGGAGATGAAAAACTGTTTTTT. Translating gives CASSPRGDEKLFF.

Comment on this clone: This likely reflects a read error, since a far larger clone is one base away. This rearrangement joins TRBV28 to TRBJ1-4; TRBD1 might be the D (5 bases). CDR1 MDHEN and CDR2 SYDVKM come from the germline V gene. The CDR3 consists of 13 residues. V lost 8 bases to trimming and J lost 6 bases, with 13 bases between them. The CDR3 here is CASHHGGDEKLFF. CDR3 in DNA: TGTGCCAGCCACCATGGGGGGGATGAAAAACTGTTTTTT.

The V gene is TRBV27, the J gene TRBJ2-1; D gene uncertain. Per the germline V gene, CDR1 is MNHEY and CDR2 is SMNVEV (reference sequence). The CDR3 consists of 16 residues. V was trimmed by 5 bases and J by 0 bases, leaving 14 bases between them. CDR3 sequence (DNA): TGTGCCAGCAGTCCGAATCGACGCGGCTCCTACAATGAGCAGTTCTTC. Protein sequence: CASSPNRRGSYNEQFF.

V is TRBV30 and J is TRBJ1-1; TRBD1 aligns across 9 bases. The length of the CDR3 is 13 residues. Germline trimming cut 3 bases from V and 9 bases from J; bases unmatched to any gene: 8. Per the germline V gene, CDR1 is GTSNPN and CDR2 is SVGIG (reference sequence). This CDR3 reads CAWRRGTGIQAFF. The CDR3 nucleotides read TGTGCCTGGAGGAGGGGGACAGGGATCCAAGCTTTCTTT.

The gene calls are TRBV5-4 and TRBJ1-2, with 10 positions matching TRBD1. Trimming cost V 4 bases and J 3 bases; bases outside gene matches: 6. The CDR3 runs to 15 residues. CDR1 SGHNT and CDR2 YYREEE come from the germline V gene (reference sequence). The CDR3, as DNA: TGTGCCAGCAGCCGAGTAGGGACAGGGGACTATGGCTACACCTTC. It encodes CASSRVGTGDYGYTF.

This clone appeared a few times. The CDR3 DNA is TGTGCCAGTAGTAGCCACGGGACAGGGAGGGATGGCTACACCTTC. It codes for CASSSHGTGRDGYTF. The V gene is TRBV19, the J gene TRBJ1-2, with TRBD1 matching 9 bases. V shed 4 bases, J shed 6 bases, and the junction held 9 bases outside the gene matches. The CDR3 has 15 amino acids. Germline V gives CDR1 LNHDA, CDR2 SQIVND (reference sequence).

The chain has TRBV5-4 and TRBJ2-3; 12 nucleotides agree with TRBD1. This CDR3 comprises 16 residues. The junction had 3 bases not matched to a gene; V was cut back by 0 bases and J by 4 bases. Germline CDR1 SGHNT, CDR2 YYREEE (reference sequence). CDR3 sequence: CASSLGDRGRADTQYF. The CDR3 DNA follows: TGTGCCAGCAGCTTGGGGGACAGGGGGCGCGCAGATACGCAGTATTTT.

V is TRBV29-1 and J is TRBJ2-1; D perhaps matches TRBD2 (6 bases). The CDR3 contains 13 residues. V lost 7 bases, J lost 8 bases, and 18 bases lay in between. CDR1 SQVTM and CDR2 ANQGSEA come from the germline V gene. In nucleotides, the CDR3 is TGCAGCGGTAGACTAGGAAAAAGGGATGAGCAGTTCTTC. This sequence encodes CSGRLGKRDEQFF.

Note on this clone: A read error is the likely source, as a far larger clone sits one nucleotide away. The rearrangement joins TRBV10-1 to TRBJ1-1, with D unclear. CDR1 is WNHNN and CDR2 is SYGVQD in the germline V gene (reference sequence). This CDR3 comprises 13 residues. Trimming stripped 8 bases from V and 2 bases from J, with 12 bases between. CDR3: CASVGGANTEAFF. CDR3 coding DNA: TGCGCCAGCGTGGGAGGTGCAAACACTGAAGCTTTCTTT.

A remark on this clone: This likely traces to a read error, being one base from a far larger clone. The rearrangement uses TRBV18 and TRBJ2-7, with 9 bases lining up with TRBD1. This CDR3 contains 13 residues. V lost 4 bases to trimming and J lost 6 bases; unmatched junction nucleotides: 4. Germline CDR1 is KGHSH and CDR2 is LQKENI. The chain's CDR3 is CASSLGQGAEQYF. The CDR3 DNA reads TGTGCCAGCTCACTGGGACAGGGTGCCGAGCAGTACTTC.